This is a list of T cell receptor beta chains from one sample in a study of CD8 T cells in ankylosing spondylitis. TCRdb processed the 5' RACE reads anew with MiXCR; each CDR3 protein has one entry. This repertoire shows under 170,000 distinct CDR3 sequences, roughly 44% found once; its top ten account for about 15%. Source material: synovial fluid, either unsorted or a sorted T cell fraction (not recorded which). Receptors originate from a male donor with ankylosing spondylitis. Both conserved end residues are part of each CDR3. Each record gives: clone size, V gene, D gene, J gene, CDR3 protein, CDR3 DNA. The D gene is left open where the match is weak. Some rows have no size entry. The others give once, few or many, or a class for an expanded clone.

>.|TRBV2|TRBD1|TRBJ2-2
CASGTENTGELFF
TGTGCCAGCGGGACAGAAAACACCGGGGAGCTGTTTTTT
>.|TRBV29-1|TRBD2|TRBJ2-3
CSAPGPAGVVDTQYF
TGCAGCGCCCCAGGCCCAGCGGGAGTAGTAGATACGCAGTATTTT
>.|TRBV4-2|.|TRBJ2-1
CASSPGQKSSYNEQFF
TGTGCCAGCAGCCCCGGACAGAAGAGCTCCTACAATGAGCAGTTCTTC
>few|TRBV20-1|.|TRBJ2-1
CSATRSRAKVYEQFF
TGCAGTGCTACGCGGAGCCGGGCCAAGGTTTATGAGCAGTTCTTC
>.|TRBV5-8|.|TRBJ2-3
CASSLVRRYASTDTQYF
TGTGCCAGCAGCTTGGTTCGGCGATACGCCAGCACAGATACGCAGTATTTT
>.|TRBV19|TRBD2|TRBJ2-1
CASSIAGGPWYNEQFF
TGTGCCAGTAGTATAGCGGGGGGGCCTTGGTACAATGAGCAGTTCTTC
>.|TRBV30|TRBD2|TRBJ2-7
CAWSGLAGGPSYEQYF
TGTGCCTGGAGTGGCCTAGCGGGAGGGCCGAGTTACGAGCAGTACTTC
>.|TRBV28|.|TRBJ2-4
CASSLLAIRGNIQYF
TGTGCCAGCAGTTTGCTAGCGATTAGGGGAAACATTCAGTACTTC
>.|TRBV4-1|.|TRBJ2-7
CASSQDSPRFEGVYEQYF
TGCGCCAGCAGCCAAGATTCCCCGCGTTTTGAGGGAGTCTACGAGCAGTACTTC
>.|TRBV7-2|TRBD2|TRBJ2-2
CASRSLERENTGELFF
TGTGCCAGCAGATCGTTAGAGCGGGAGAACACCGGGGAGCTGTTTTTT
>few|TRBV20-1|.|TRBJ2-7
CSAREVGTYEQYF
TGCAGTGCTAGAGAGGTCGGGACCTACGAGCAGTACTTC
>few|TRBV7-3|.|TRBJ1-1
CASGIGGTEAFF
TGTGCCAGCGGAATAGGGGGTACTGAAGCTTTCTTT
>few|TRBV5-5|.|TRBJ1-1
CASSFGFGTEAFF
TGTGCCAGCAGCTTCGGATTTGGCACTGAAGCTTTCTTT
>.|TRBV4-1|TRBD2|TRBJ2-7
CASSLLSAGVPYEQYF
TGCGCCAGCAGCCTCCTATCGGCGGGGGTTCCCTACGAGCAGTACTTC
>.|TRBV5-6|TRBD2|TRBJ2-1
CASSFAGGEYNEQFF
TGTGCCAGCAGCTTCGCGGGGGGAGAATACAATGAGCAGTTCTTC
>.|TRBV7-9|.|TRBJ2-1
CASTLLGRGLANQFF
TGTGCCAGCACCCTACTCGGAAGGGGACTCGCAAACCAGTTCTTC
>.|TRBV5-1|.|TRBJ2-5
CASSSPDPTKPGETQYF
TGCGCCAGCAGCTCCCCCGACCCGACTAAGCCGGGAGAGACCCAGTACTTC
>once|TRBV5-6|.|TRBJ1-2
CASSLVGQLILHPYGYTF
TGTGCCAGCAGCTTGGTTGGTCAGCTAATCCTACACCCTTATGGCTACACCTTC
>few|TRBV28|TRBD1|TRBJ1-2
CASSSNSPTGARNYGYTF
TGTGCCAGCAGTTCCAACTCGCCGACAGGGGCTCGCAACTATGGCTACACCTTC
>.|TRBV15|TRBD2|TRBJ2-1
CATSDGLAGGYNEQFF
TGTGCCACCAGCGACGGACTAGCGGGAGGCTACAATGAGCAGTTCTTC
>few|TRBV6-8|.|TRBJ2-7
CASTGTGAEEQYF
TGTGCCAGCACTGGAACGGGAGCTGAAGAGCAGTACTTC
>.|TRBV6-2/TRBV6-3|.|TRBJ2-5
CASSYSRVSWETQYF
TGTGCCAGCAGTTACTCGAGGGTTAGCTGGGAGACCCAGTACTTC
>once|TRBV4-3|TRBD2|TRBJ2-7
CASSQEGFFGLAGGYEQYF
TGCGCCAGCAGCCAAGAAGGGTTTTTCGGACTAGCGGGAGGCTACGAGCAGTACTTC
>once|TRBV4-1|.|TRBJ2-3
CASSQEVAVDLLPRDTQYF
TGCGCCAGCAGCCAAGAGGTTGCCGTTGACTTGCTCCCTCGAGATACGCAGTATTTT
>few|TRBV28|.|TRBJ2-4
CASSLKAPAPRLAKNIQYF
TGTGCCAGCAGTTTAAAGGCGCCCGCCCCACGACTAGCCAAAAACATTCAGTACTTC
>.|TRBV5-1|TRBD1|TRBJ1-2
CASHWTGIPYYGYTF
TGCGCCAGCCACTGGACAGGGATCCCCTACTATGGCTACACCTTC
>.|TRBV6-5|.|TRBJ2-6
CASSSPGANVLTF
TGTGCCAGCAGTTCCCCCGGGGCCAACGTCCTGACTTTC
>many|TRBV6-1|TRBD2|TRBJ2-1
CASSASGNTDYNEQFF
TGTGCCAGCAGTGCTAGCGGGAATACGGACTACAATGAGCAGTTCTTC
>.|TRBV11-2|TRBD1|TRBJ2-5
CASSLVRGRFLETQYF
TGTGCCAGCAGCTTAGTCAGGGGGCGGTTTTTAGAGACCCAGTACTTC
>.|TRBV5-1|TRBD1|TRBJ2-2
CASSFGTGVTGELFF
TGCGCCAGCAGCTTCGGGACAGGGGTCACCGGGGAGCTGTTTTTT
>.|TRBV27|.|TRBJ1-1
CASMEGPNTEAFF
TGTGCCAGCATGGAGGGACCTAACACTGAAGCTTTCTTT
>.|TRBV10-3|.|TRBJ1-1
CAISRRTGNTEAFF
TGTGCCATCAGTCGAAGAACAGGGAACACTGAAGCTTTCTTT
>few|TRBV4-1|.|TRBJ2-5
CASSQDKSHRGETQYF
TGCGCCAGCAGCCAGGACAAGAGTCACCGCGGAGAGACCCAGTACTTC
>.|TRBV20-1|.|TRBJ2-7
CSARGGLEQYF
TGCAGTGCTAGAGGCGGGCTCGAGCAGTACTTC
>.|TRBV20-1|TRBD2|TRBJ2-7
CSAIESLPSGFSYEQYF
TGCAGTGCCATAGAAAGCCTCCCTAGCGGGTTCTCCTACGAGCAGTACTTC
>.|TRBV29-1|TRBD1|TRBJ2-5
CSVELPDRDQETQYF
TGCAGCGTTGAACTTCCCGACAGGGACCAAGAGACCCAGTACTTC
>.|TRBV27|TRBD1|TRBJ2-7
CASSLGDRGTYEQYF
TGTGCCAGCAGTTTGGGTGACAGGGGCACCTACGAGCAGTACTTC
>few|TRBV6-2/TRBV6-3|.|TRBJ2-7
CASNPGALYEQYF
TGTGCCAGCAACCCGGGGGCCCTCTACGAGCAGTACTTC
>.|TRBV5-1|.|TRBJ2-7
CASSLEEGGPYEQYF
TGCGCCAGCAGCTTGGAGGAGGGTGGTCCCTACGAGCAGTACTTC
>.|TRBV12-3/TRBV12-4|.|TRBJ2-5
CASSLRRSGAQYF
TGTGCCAGCAGTTTAAGGCGTTCGGGGGCCCAGTACTTC
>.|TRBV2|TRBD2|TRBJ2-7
CASSEPSGALYEQYF
TGTGCCAGCAGTGAACCTAGCGGGGCCCTTTACGAGCAGTACTTC
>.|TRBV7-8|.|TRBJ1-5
CASSQRDIYSNQPQHF
TGTGCCAGCAGCCAGCGGGACATTTATAGCAATCAGCCCCAGCATTTT
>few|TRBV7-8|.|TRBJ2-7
CASSLRGGQRSYEQYF
TGTGCCAGCAGCTTAAGGGGGGGGCAACGCTCCTACGAGCAGTACTTC
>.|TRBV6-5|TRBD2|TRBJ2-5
CASSYFASGSETQYF
TGTGCCAGCAGTTACTTTGCTAGCGGGAGTGAGACCCAGTACTTC
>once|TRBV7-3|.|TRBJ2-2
CASSPEAEKSILNTGELFF
TGTGCCAGCAGCCCGGAGGCAGAGAAATCAATATTGAACACCGGGGAGCTGTTTTTT
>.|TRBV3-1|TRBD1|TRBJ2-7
CASSQVRTGLAYEQYF
TGTGCCAGCAGCCAAGTCCGGACAGGTTTAGCCTACGAGCAGTACTTC
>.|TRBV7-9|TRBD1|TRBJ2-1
CASSLSGTGNNEQFF
TGTGCCAGCAGCTTATCAGGGACAGGGAACAATGAGCAGTTCTTC
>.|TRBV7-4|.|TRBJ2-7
CASKAPLETYEQYF
TGTGCCAGCAAAGCCCCCCTGGAGACCTACGAGCAGTACTTC
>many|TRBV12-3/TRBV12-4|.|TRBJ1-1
CASSLDRVGEAFF
TGTGCCAGCAGTTTAGACCGGGTCGGTGAAGCTTTCTTT
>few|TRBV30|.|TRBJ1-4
CAWREDSLNEKLFF
TGTGCCTGGAGAGAGGACAGTCTGAATGAAAAACTGTTTTTT
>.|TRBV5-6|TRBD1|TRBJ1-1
CASSSPGQGATEAFF
TGTGCCAGCAGCTCCCCGGGACAGGGCGCCACTGAAGCTTTCTTT
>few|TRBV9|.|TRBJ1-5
CASSVGTANQPQHF
TGTGCCAGCAGCGTAGGGACAGCCAATCAGCCCCAGCATTTT
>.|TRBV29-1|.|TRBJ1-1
CSAWGLREAFF
TGCAGCGCGTGGGGTCTTCGGGAAGCTTTCTTT
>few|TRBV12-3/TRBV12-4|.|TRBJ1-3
CASSQRAGAYGNTIYF
TGTGCCAGCAGCCAAAGGGCCGGGGCTTATGGAAACACCATATATTTT
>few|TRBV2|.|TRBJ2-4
CASTRYGENIQYF
TGTGCCAGCACTCGCTACGGGGAAAACATTCAGTACTTC
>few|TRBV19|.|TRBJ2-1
CASSIVGPPVGYNEQFF
TGTGCCAGTAGTATAGTAGGCCCCCCGGTGGGCTACAATGAGCAGTTCTTC
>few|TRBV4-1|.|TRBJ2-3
CASSPASDADTQYF
TGCGCCAGCAGCCCAGCCTCAGATGCAGATACGCAGTATTTT
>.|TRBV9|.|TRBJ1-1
CASSSQQIFRDTEAFF
TGTGCCAGCAGCTCCCAGCAGATATTCAGGGACACTGAAGCTTTCTTT
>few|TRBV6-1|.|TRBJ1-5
CASSEVGDGAGPQHF
TGTGCCAGCAGTGAAGTTGGTGACGGCGCGGGGCCCCAGCATTTT